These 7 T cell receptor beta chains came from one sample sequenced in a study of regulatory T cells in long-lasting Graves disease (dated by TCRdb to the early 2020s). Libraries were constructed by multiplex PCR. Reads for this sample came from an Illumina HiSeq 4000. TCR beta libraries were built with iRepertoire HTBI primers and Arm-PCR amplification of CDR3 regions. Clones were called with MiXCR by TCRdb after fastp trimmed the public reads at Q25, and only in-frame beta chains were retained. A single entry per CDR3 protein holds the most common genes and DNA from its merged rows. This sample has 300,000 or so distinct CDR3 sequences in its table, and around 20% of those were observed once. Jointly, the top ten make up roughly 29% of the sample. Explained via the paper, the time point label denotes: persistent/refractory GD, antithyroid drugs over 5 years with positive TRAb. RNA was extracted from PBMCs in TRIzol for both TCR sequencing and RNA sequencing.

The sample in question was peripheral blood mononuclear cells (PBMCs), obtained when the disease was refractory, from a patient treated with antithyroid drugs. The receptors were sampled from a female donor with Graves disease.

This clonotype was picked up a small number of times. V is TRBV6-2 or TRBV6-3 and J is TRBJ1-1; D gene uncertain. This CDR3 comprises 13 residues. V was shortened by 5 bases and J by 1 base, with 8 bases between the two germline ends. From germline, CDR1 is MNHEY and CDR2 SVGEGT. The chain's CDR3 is CASSGRKNTEAFF. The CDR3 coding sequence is TGTGCCAGCAGTGGACGGAAGAACACTGAAGCTTTCTTT.

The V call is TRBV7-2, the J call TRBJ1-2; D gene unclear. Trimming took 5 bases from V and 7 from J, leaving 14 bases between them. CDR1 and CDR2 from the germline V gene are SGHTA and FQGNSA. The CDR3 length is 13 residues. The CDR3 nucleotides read TGTGCCAGCAGCGTAAGGGAACTAAGTGGCTACACCTTC. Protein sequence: CASSVRELSGYTF.

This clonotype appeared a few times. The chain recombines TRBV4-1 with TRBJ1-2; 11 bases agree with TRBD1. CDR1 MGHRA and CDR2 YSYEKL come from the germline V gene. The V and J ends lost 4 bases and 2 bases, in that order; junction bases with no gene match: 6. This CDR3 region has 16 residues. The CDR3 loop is CASSPGTGGRNYGYTF. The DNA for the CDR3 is TGCGCCAGCAGCCCCGGGACAGGGGGTCGGAACTATGGCTACACCTTC.

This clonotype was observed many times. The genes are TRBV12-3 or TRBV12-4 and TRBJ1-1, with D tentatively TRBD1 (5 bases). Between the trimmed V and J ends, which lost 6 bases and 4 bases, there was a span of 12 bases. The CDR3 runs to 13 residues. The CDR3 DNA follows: TGTGCCAGCAGATGGGACCGCGCCACTGAAGCTTTCTTT. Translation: CASRWDRATEAFF.

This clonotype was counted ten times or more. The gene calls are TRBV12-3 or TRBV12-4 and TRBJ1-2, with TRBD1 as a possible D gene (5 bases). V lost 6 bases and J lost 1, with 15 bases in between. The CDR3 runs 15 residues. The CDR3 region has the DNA TGTGCCAGCAGCCCTCGCAGGGTTCTTAACTATGGCTACACCTTC. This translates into CASSPRRVLNYGYTF.

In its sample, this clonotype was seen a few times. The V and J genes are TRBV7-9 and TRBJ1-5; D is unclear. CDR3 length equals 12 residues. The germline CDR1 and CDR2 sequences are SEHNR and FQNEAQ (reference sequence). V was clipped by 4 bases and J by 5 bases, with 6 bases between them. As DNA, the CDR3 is TGTGCCAGCAGCTCCGATCATCAGCCCCAGCATTTT. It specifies CASSSDHQPQHF.

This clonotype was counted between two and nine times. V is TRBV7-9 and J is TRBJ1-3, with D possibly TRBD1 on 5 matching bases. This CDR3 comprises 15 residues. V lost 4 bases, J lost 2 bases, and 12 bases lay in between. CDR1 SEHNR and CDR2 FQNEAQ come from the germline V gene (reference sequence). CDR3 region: CASSSDWGPGNTIYF. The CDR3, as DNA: TGTGCCAGCAGCTCGGACTGGGGCCCTGGAAACACCATATATTTT.